This paragraph covers one T cell receptor (beta chain) sequence. One junction end does not reproduce the germline sequence, and a read error may be involved. The data derive from a study of tumor and adjacent non-tumor tissue in lung cancer. CDR1 is LGHNA and CDR2 is YSLEER in the germline V gene. The CDR3 extends over 15 amino acids. The library came from three nested PCR rounds adapted from ARM-PCR protocols. One entry per CDR3 protein, called by TCRdb with MiXCR from the multiplex PCR reads. This sample has 50,000 or so distinct CDR3 sequences; 74% occur once, and the top ten carry about 23%. This sample's RNA came from whole unsorted tissue. This non-tumor lung sample came from over 3 cm beyond the tumor edge.

The sequencing input was distant non-tumor lung tissue. The receptor comes from a woman aged 55-75 years with non-small cell lung cancer. This chain joins TRBV4-3 and TRBJ2-5, with D perhaps matching TRBD2 (5 bases). The CDR3 protein is CASKQDHRDVETQYF. The CDR3 coding sequence is TGCGCAAGCAAGCAAGATCATCGGGATGTGGAGACCCAGTACTTC.